Following are 13 T cell receptor beta chains from one sample sequenced in a study of T cell changes during pregnancy in multiple sclerosis. Some clones are missing from TCRdb's copy, which holds only in-frame ones; the method was immunoSEQ multiplex PCR. The sample has about 80,000 clones, 94% seen once; the top ten hold 0.95% to 1%. The specimen was peripheral blood, collected in the second trimester of pregnancy. The receptors were sampled from a female donor in good health, enrolled as a control in a pregnancy study.

The J gene is TRBJ2-3, the V gene TRBV18; D not resolved. CDR1 KGHSH and CDR2 LQKENI come from the germline V gene. Trimming removed 2 bases from V and 0 bases from J, with 6 bases in between. This CDR3 spans 14 amino acids. The CDR3 here is CASSPTSSTDTQYF. CDR3 DNA sequence: TGTGCCAGCTCACCAACGAGTAGCACAGATACGCAGTATTTT.

The rearrangement joins TRBV2 to TRBJ2-2; D gene ambiguous. This CDR3 is built from 15 residues. Per the germline V gene, CDR1 is SNHLY and CDR2 is FYNNEI. Trimming removed 4 bases at V and 3 bases at J, with 12 bases between. The CDR3 region is CASSGFKADTGELFF. The CDR3 DNA reads as TGTGCCAGCAGTGGATTCAAGGCGGACACCGGGGAGCTGTTTTTT.

The count of this clone is one. V gene TRBV15 combines with J gene TRBJ1-5; D is undetermined. The CDR3 covers 14 residues. V was pared by 3 bases and J by 1 base, with 7 bases between. Germline CDR1 LNHNV, CDR2 YYDKDF (reference sequence). This CDR3 is CATSRGDSNQPQHF. Here the CDR3 DNA reads TGTGCCACCAGCAGGGGAGACAGCAATCAGCCCCAGCATTTT.

The CDR3 DNA reads TGTGCCAGCAGTTACTCTAGCGGGAGACCTGATACGCAGTATTTT. Translated: CASSYSSGRPDTQYF. The gene calls are TRBV6-5 and TRBJ2-3, with 9 bases fitting TRBD2. Germline CDR1 MNHEY, CDR2 SVGAGI. The CDR3 has 15 residues. The V gene end was trimmed by 0 bases and the J gene end by 6 bases; junction bases not matched to a gene: 4.

The chain couples TRBV6-1 to TRBJ2-7; the match to TRBD1 covers 7 bases. The CDR3 contains 16 residues. Looked up from germline, CDR1 is MNHNS and CDR2 is SASEGT. J was trimmed by 2 bases and V by 0 bases; bases with no gene match: 7. CDR3: CASSEALQGTAYEQYF. The CDR3 DNA sequence: TGTGCCAGCAGTGAAGCGCTTCAAGGGACAGCCTACGAGCAGTACTTC.

The rearrangement joins TRBV28 to TRBJ2-3, with 10 bases lining up with TRBD2. The trim removed 5 bases at V and 1 base at J, leaving 12 bases unmatched. There are 18 residues in the CDR3. The germline CDR1 and CDR2 sequences are MDHEN and SYDVKM. CDR3 in amino acids: CASSPLTGTSARTDTQYF. CDR3 sequence (DNA): TGTGCCAGCAGTCCGCTTACCGGGACTAGCGCCCGCACAGATACGCAGTATTTT. Filled out from reference TRBV28 and TRBJ2-3, the complete variable domain reads DVKVTQSSRYLVKRTGEKVFLECVQDMDHENMFWYRQDPGLGLRLIYFSYDVKMKEKGDIPEGYSVSREKKERFSLILESASTNQTSMYLCASSPLTGTSARTDTQYFGPGTRLTVL.

This chain joins TRBV7-8 and TRBJ1-3; 7 nucleotides line up with TRBD1. CDR3 length: 15 residues. Germline assignment: CDR1 SGHVS and CDR2 FQNEAQ. The ends lost 4 bases at V and 4 bases at J; junction bases unmatched: 7. CDR3 DNA: TGTGCCAGCAGCTCGACGACAGGGTTCGGAAACACCATATATTTT. Amino acids: CASSSTTGFGNTIYF.

The chain couples TRBV4-2 to TRBJ1-5; possibly TRBD1 for D (6 bases). The CDR3 is 16 amino acids. Looked up from germline, CDR1 is LGHNA and CDR2 is YNFKEQ. V lost 1 base and J lost 5, with 15 bases in between. CDR3 nucleotides: TGTGCCAGCAGCCAAGCGGTACAGGGTGGATATCAGCCCCAGCATTTT. Protein sequence: CASSQAVQGGYQPQHF.

This clone was recorded once. V usage is TRBV7-9 and J usage is TRBJ2-2, with 8 bases matching TRBD1. In germline, CDR1 is SEHNR, CDR2 FQNEAQ (reference sequence). V dropped 4 bases and J dropped 5; count of bases not matched to a gene: 0. The CDR3 extends over 13 amino acids. The chain's CDR3 is CASSYRGTGELFF. In DNA, the CDR3 is TGTGCCAGCAGCTACAGGGGGACCGGGGAGCTGTTTTTT. Combining the CDR3 with reference TRBV7-9 and TRBJ2-2 gives the whole variable domain DTGVSQNPRHKITKRGQNVTFRCDPISEHNRLYWYRQTLGQGPEFLTYFQNEAQLEKSRLLSDRFSAERPKGSFSTLEIQRTEQGDSAMYLCASSYRGTGELFFGEGSRLTVL.

This clone was observed once. The chain uses TRBV29-1 and TRBJ1-5; D is possibly TRBD1 (6 bases). The germline V gene encodes CDR1 SQVTM and CDR2 ANQGSEA. V gave up 6 bases and J gave up 0 bases, with 12 bases separating them. The CDR3 totals 14 residues. The CDR3 sequence is CSVAQGNSNQPQHF. CDR3 nucleotide sequence: TGCAGCGTCGCCCAGGGGAATAGCAATCAGCCCCAGCATTTT.

The genes are TRBV5-1 and TRBJ2-3, with D perhaps TRBD1 (6 bases). The CDR3 runs 16 residues. CDR1 and CDR2 (germline): SGHRS, YFSETQ. V was pared by 4 bases and J by 2 bases, with 17 bases between. The CDR3 DNA follows: TGCGCCAGCAGCACAACAGGGCGCACCCTCACAGATACGCAGTATTTT. Its translation is CASSTTGRTLTDTQYF. Filled out from reference TRBV5-1 and TRBJ2-3, the complete variable domain reads KAGVTQTPRYLIKTRGQQVTLSCSPISGHRSVSWYQQTPGQGLQFLFEYFSETQRNKGNFPGRFSGRQFSNSRSEMNVSTLELGDSALYLCASSTTGRTLTDTQYFGPGTRLTVL.

This chain links TRBV21-1 with TRBJ2-7; TRBD1 is the table's D call and was not checked against the DNA. TRBV21-1 constitutes a pseudogene. The CDR3 has 20 residues. The CDR3 DNA reads TGTGCCAGCATCCGAAGGGGGCGCCGCCCCGAAATTCATCCTTCCTACGAGCAGTACTTC. Translation gives CASIRRGRRPEIHPSYEQYF.

The chain employs TRBV6-5 and TRBJ1-1; 9 nucleotides line up with TRBD1. Germline assignment: CDR1 MNHEY and CDR2 SVGAGI. Germline trimming cut 6 bases from V and 2 bases from J; bases unmatched to any gene: 7. The CDR3 loop spans 15 amino acids. The CDR3 DNA is TGTGCCAGCAGGAAACGGACAGGGGCAAACACTGAAGCTTTCTTT. It is translated as CASRKRTGANTEAFF.